The 10 T cell receptor beta chains below all came from one sample that was sequenced in a study of OX40 agonist ivuxolimab in advanced cancers. Measured with immunoSEQ multiplex PCR; TCRdb has only the in-frame clones, and not every one. The sample records 70,000 to 95,000 clones, under 95% being singletons. The sample here was CD4+ or CD8+ T cells sorted from blood, taken in a trial of the OX40 agonist ivuxolimab. The receptors were gathered from an adult with an advanced solid tumor such as melanoma, head and neck, liver or kidney cancer.

This chain links TRBV18 with TRBJ2-3, with a tentative D call TRBD2 (7 bases). CDR1 is KGHSH, CDR2 LQKENI, per germline. With 3 bases removed from V and 1 base from J, the gap between germline ends came to 11 bases. CDR3 length: 15 residues. The CDR3 spells CASSPPGGGTDTQYF. CDR3 coding DNA: TGTGCCAGCTCACCCCCGGGGGGCGGCACAGATACGCAGTATTTT.

This sequence joins TRBV6-6 and TRBJ1-5, with D uncertain. The CDR3 has 13 residues. V lost 5 bases, J lost 0 bases, and 5 bases lay in between. Germline assignment: CDR1 MNHNY and CDR2 SVGAGI (reference sequence). The chain's CDR3 is CASSADSNQPQHF. The CDR3 nucleotides are TGTGCCAGCAGTGCTGATAGCAATCAGCCCCAGCATTTT.

The chain is built from TRBV7-8 and TRBJ2-5; D may match TRBD1 or TRBD2 (5 bases each). V gave up 3 bases and J gave up 5 bases, with 22 bases separating them. This CDR3 comprises 17 residues. Germline assignment: CDR1 SGHVS and CDR2 FQNEAQ. The CDR3 region has the DNA TGTGCCAGCAGCTTGACCGGGACCGGGAATCGAGGGGAGACCCAGTACTTC. Encoded protein: CASSLTGTGNRGETQYF.

As for this clone: The same CDR3 can be traced to other DNA sequences in this sample. The chain uses TRBV15 and TRBJ1-3, with TRBD1 matching over 7 bases. Trimming took 1 base from V and 0 from J; bases not matched to a gene: 3. CDR3 length: 16 residues. Germline V gives CDR1 LNHNV, CDR2 YYDKDF (reference sequence). The CDR3 bases are TGTGCCACCAGCAGAGCGACAGGGCTCTCTGGAAACACCATATATTTT. Translation: CATSRATGLSGNTIYF. The variable domain in full, with the rest retrieved from reference TRBV15 and TRBJ1-3, is DAMVIQNPRYQVTQFGKPVTLSCSQTLNHNVMYWYQQKSSQAPKLLFHYYDKDFNNEADTPDNFQSRRPNTSFCFLDIRSPGLGDTAMYLCATSRATGLSGNTIYFGEGSWLTVV.

For the CDR3, the DNA is TGTGCCAGCAGTGGACAGTTGGGCAATGAGCAGTTCTTC. Translation gives CASSGQLGNEQFF. The J gene is TRBJ2-1, the V gene TRBV2, with D possibly TRBD1 on 5 matching bases. Germline V gene sequence: CDR1 SNHLY, CDR2 FYNNEI. Trimming took 4 bases from V and 6 from J, leaving 10 bases between them. This CDR3 comprises 13 residues. The full variable domain, with the rest looked up from reference TRBV2 and TRBJ2-1, is EPEVTQTPSHQVTQMGQEVILRCVPISNHLYFYWYRQILGQKVEFLVSFYNNEISEKSEIFDDQFSVERPDGSNFTLKIRSTKLEDSAMYFCASSGQLGNEQFFGPGTRLTVL.

This chain connects TRBV30 to TRBJ2-7; perhaps TRBD1 as D (5 bases). Germline values: CDR1 GTSNPN, CDR2 SVGIG (reference sequence). V shed 0 bases and J shed 0 bases, with 9 bases lying between them. This CDR3 contains 14 residues. In DNA, the CDR3 is TGTGCCTGGAGTGTTAGGGGTAGCTCCTACGAGCAGTACTTC. It translates to CAWSVRGSSYEQYF.

The chain couples TRBV9 to TRBJ2-1; no firm D call. The CDR3 is 14 amino acids. Germline V lookup: CDR1 SGDLS, CDR2 YYNGEE. V was trimmed by 0 bases and J by 4 bases, leaving 8 bases between them. The CDR3 sequence is CASSVASEYNEQFF. The CDR3 nucleotides are TGTGCCAGCAGCGTAGCCAGCGAATACAATGAGCAGTTCTTC.

The V gene is TRBV6-1, the J gene TRBJ1-5; D might be TRBD1 (5 bases). The CDR3 has 16 residues. CDR1 and CDR2 from the germline V gene are MNHNS and SASEGT. V shed 3 bases and J shed 0 bases, with 12 bases lying between them. The CDR3 region has the DNA TGTGCCAGCAGTGACGGGGCAGTTTATAGCAATCAGCCCCAGCATTTT. This translates into CASSDGAVYSNQPQHF.

This clone was recorded only once. The J gene is TRBJ2-3, the V gene TRBV27; TRBD2 matches 9 bases. With 6 bases clipped from V and 0 bases from J, the junction kept 10 bases outside the gene matches. CDR1 is MNHEY, CDR2 SMNVEV, per germline (reference sequence). CDR3 length equals 17 residues. DNA of the CDR3: TGTGCCAGCAGATTAGCGGGAGCCCTCAGAAGCACAGATACGCAGTATTTT. It codes for CASRLAGALRSTDTQYF.

The chain joins TRBV5-4 to TRBJ1-4; possible D gene TRBD1, 6 bases. Germline CDR1 SGHNT, CDR2 YYREEE (reference sequence). This CDR3 has 18 amino acids. V was pared by 0 bases and J by 6 bases, with 21 bases between. DNA for the CDR3: TGTGCCAGCAGCTTGGCGGGGGGCCTTGGAGAAAGTTATGAAAAACTGTTTTTT. Translation: CASSLAGGLGESYEKLFF.